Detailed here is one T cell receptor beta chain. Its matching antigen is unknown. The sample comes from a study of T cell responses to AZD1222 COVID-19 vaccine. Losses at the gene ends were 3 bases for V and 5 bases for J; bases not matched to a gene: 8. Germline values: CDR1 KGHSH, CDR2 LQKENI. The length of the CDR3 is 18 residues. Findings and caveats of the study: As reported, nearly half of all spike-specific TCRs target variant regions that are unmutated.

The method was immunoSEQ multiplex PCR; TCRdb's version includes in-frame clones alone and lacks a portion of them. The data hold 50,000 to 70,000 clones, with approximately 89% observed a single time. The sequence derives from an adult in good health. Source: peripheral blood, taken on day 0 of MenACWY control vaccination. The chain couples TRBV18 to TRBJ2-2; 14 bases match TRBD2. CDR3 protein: CASSPPGLAGAPTGELFF. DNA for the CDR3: TGTGCCAGCTCACCGCCGGGACTAGCGGGAGCACCTACCGGGGAGCTGTTTTTT.